This TCR beta chain was recovered during a study of PD-1 blockade in classical Hodgkin lymphoma. The study's findings and limits: Reasons behind the repertoire differences stay unclear, perhaps disease activity or earlier therapy. Reported findings placed baseline TCR diversity lower in newly diagnosed patients (compared with healthy donors).

A remark on this clone: Its antigen is still unknown.

The time point: newly diagnosed, previously untreated cHL patient sample. It was by magnetic negative selection that CD4+ T cells were purified from thawed PBMCs. Serving as comparison were PBMCs from newly diagnosed, untreated classical Hodgkin lymphoma, which were sequenced alongside the relapsed/refractory trial patients. TCRdb's copy holds only in-frame clones and misses some; the assay was immunoSEQ multiplex PCR. Of fewer than 40,000 clones listed, approximately 90% are singletons. The V end was cut by 3 bases, the J end by 6 bases, with 12 bases between. The CDR3 runs 15 residues. Germline V lookup: CDR1 MGHRA, CDR2 YSYEKL.

V usage is TRBV4-1 and J usage is TRBJ1-6; D possibly corresponds to TRBD1 (5 bases). This clonotype originated in a human donor with classical Hodgkin lymphoma. Sequenced: CD4+ T cells from blood. CDR3 protein: CASSQEGHINSPLHF. The CDR3 region has the DNA TGCGCCAGCAGCCAGGAAGGACACATTAATTCACCCCTCCACTTT.